One and the same sample provided the 20 T cell receptor beta chains below, sequenced in a study of blood T cell repertoires in COVID-19. Using immunoSEQ multiplex PCR, the repertoire was profiled, and TCRdb retains in-frame clones only, with some absent. The sample has around 200,000 clones, about 86% seen once. The material sequenced was peripheral blood. These receptors all stem from a man aged 50 to 60 with active or convalescent COVID-19.

V gene TRBV10-2 combines with J gene TRBJ1-1; no reliable D call. CDR3 length: 14 amino acids. Trimming took off 2 bases at V and 0 bases at J, with 7 bases between the two ends. Germline V lookup: CDR1 WSHSY, CDR2 SAAADI. The CDR3 loop is CASSETAMNTEAFF. The CDR3 coding sequence is TGCGCCAGCAGTGAGACAGCTATGAACACTGAAGCTTTCTTT.

The V gene is TRBV5-1, the J gene TRBJ2-3; perhaps TRBD1 as D (5 bases). The CDR3 extends over 12 amino acids. Germline V gene sequence: CDR1 SGHRS, CDR2 YFSETQ. V was pared by 1 base and J by 5 bases, with 5 bases between. CDR3 residues: CASSLRGDTQYF. The CDR3 nucleotides are TGCGCCAGCAGCTTGAGGGGAGATACGCAGTATTTT.

The chain carries TRBV25-1 and TRBJ1-1, with D perhaps TRBD1 (6 bases). CDR3 size: 14 residues. Trimming took 6 bases from V and 1 from J, leaving 12 bases between them. CDR1 and CDR2 from the germline V gene are MGHDK and SYGVNS. DNA of the CDR3: TGTGCCAGCAGAGAGACAGGTAGGAACACTGAAGCTTTCTTT. Amino acid sequence: CASRETGRNTEAFF. The variable domain in full, completed from reference TRBV25-1 and TRBJ1-1, reads EADIYQTPRYLVIGTGKKITLECSQTMGHDKMYWYQQDPGMELHLIHYSYGVNSTEKGDLSSESTVSRIRTEHFPLTLESARPSHTSQYLCASRETGRNTEAFFGQGTRLTVV.

This clone was found a few times. J is TRBJ2-5 and V is TRBV28; the D gene is possibly TRBD2 (5 bases). Germline values: CDR1 MDHEN, CDR2 SYDVKM. Trimming removed 6 bases at V and 1 base at J, with 12 bases between. The CDR3 is made up of 14 amino acids. The CDR3: CASRQPSSQETQYF. The CDR3 bases are TGTGCCAGCAGACAGCCTAGCTCCCAAGAGACCCAGTACTTC.

In its sample, this clone was seen once. The chain uses TRBV11-2 and TRBJ2-3; 8 bases map to TRBD2. V dropped 1 base and J dropped 6; count of bases not matched to a gene: 12. Germline loops: CDR1 SGHAT, CDR2 FQNNGV. This CDR3 is built from 17 residues. CDR3 region: CASSLGSREGPWDTQYF. The DNA for the CDR3 is TGTGCCAGCAGCTTAGGGTCACGGGAGGGTCCGTGGGATACGCAGTATTTT. The entire variable domain, with the rest obtained from reference TRBV11-2 and TRBJ2-3, is as follows: EAGVAQSPRYKIIEKRQSVAFWCNPISGHATLYWYQQILGQGPKLLIQFQNNGVVDDSQLPKDRFSAERLKGVDSTLKIQPAKLEDSAVYLCASSLGSREGPWDTQYFGPGTRLTVL.

This clone was counted a few times. The genes are TRBV9 and TRBJ1-1; possibly TRBD1 for D (5 bases). CDR3 length: 14 residues. Germline CDR1 reads SGDLS; CDR2 reads YYNGEE. V lost 9 bases and J lost 2, with 17 bases in between. This CDR3 is CATGKGATNTEAFF. CDR3 in DNA: TGTGCCACCGGAAAAGGGGCTACTAACACTGAAGCTTTCTTT.

The V gene is TRBV3-1 (or the pseudogene TRBV3-2), the J gene TRBJ2-5; tentative D call: TRBD1 (5 bases). This CDR3 spans 14 amino acids. Trimming cost V 5 bases and J 1 base, with 11 bases left between them. The germline V gene has CDR1 LGHDT and CDR2 YNNKEL (reference sequence). CDR3 region: CASSRRQTQETQYF. The CDR3 DNA reads TGTGCCAGCAGCAGGCGACAGACCCAAGAGACCCAGTACTTC.

DNA for the CDR3: TGTGCCAGCAGCCTTAGACAAGAGCAGTTCTTC. Its protein product is CASSLRQEQFF. This rearrangement joins TRBV7-9 to TRBJ2-1, with D unresolved. V was pared by 5 bases and J by 10 bases, with 9 bases between. Germline V gene data show CDR1 as SEHNR and CDR2 as FQNEAQ (reference sequence). The CDR3 totals 11 residues.

This clone is a singleton in its sample. The chain joins TRBV7-9 to TRBJ2-3, with 8 nucleotides matching TRBD1. Trimming cost V 2 bases and J 0 bases; bases outside gene matches: 7. The CDR3 consists of 17 residues. CDR1 is SEHNR, CDR2 FQNEAQ, per germline (reference sequence). As DNA, the CDR3 is TGTGCCAGCAGCTTACGTCGTCGGGACAGGAGCACAGATACGCAGTATTTT. Translation: CASSLRRRDRSTDTQYF.

The chain is built from TRBV5-6 and TRBJ2-7; TRBD1 might be the D (6 bases). Germline CDR1 reads SGHDT; CDR2 reads YYEEEE. Trimming took 0 bases from V and 3 from J, leaving 10 bases between them. The CDR3 contains 14 residues. CDR3 loop: CASSLAQGYYEQYF. In DNA, the CDR3 is TGTGCCAGCAGCTTGGCACAGGGTTACTACGAGCAGTACTTC.

The V gene is TRBV2, the J gene TRBJ2-6; D is perhaps TRBD1 (6 bases). Germline lookup yields CDR1 SNHLY and CDR2 FYNNEI. The length of the CDR3 is 17 residues. Trimming took off 7 bases at V and 3 bases at J, with 19 bases between the two ends. Here the CDR3 DNA reads TGTGCCAGCACTAAATACCTTGCAGGGGTTGGGGCCAACGTCCTGACTTTC. It specifies CASTKYLAGVGANVLTF. The full variable domain, its missing parts supplied by reference TRBV2 and TRBJ2-6, is EPEVTQTPSHQVTQMGQEVILRCVPISNHLYFYWYRQILGQKVEFLVSFYNNEISEKSEIFDDQFSVERPDGSNFTLKIRSTKLEDSAMYFCASTKYLAGVGANVLTFGAGSRLTVL.

The V call is TRBV4-3, the J call TRBJ2-5; TRBD1 agrees at 8 bases. CDR1 and CDR2 (germline): LGHNA, YSLEER. This CDR3 is 15 amino acids long. V dropped 5 bases and J dropped 2; count of bases not matched to a gene: 7. CDR3 in amino acids: CASSSNWDRQETQYF. CDR3 DNA: TGCGCCAGCAGCAGCAATTGGGACAGGCAAGAGACCCAGTACTTC.

This clone was seen only once. The genes are TRBV11-2 and TRBJ2-7, with 8 bases lining up with TRBD2. V shed 5 bases and J 6 bases; nucleotides not matched to a gene: 15. This CDR3 contains 16 residues. Germline V gene lookup returns CDR1 SGHAT and CDR2 FQNNGV. CDR3 bases: TGTGCCAGCAGCGACCAAATAATAGGGACTAGGGGCGAGCAGTACTTC. Translating it yields CASSDQIIGTRGEQYF. Together with reference TRBV11-2 and TRBJ2-7, the CDR3 gives the full variable domain: EAGVAQSPRYKIIEKRQSVAFWCNPISGHATLYWYQQILGQGPKLLIQFQNNGVVDDSQLPKDRFSAERLKGVDSTLKIQPAKLEDSAVYLCASSDQIIGTRGEQYFGPGTRLTVT.

The V call is TRBV7-6, the J call TRBJ2-3; TRBD2 agrees at 9 bases. Germline V gene sequence: CDR1 SGHVS, CDR2 FNYEAQ. The trim removed 0 bases at V and 0 bases at J, leaving 7 bases unmatched. This CDR3 has 18 amino acids. CDR3 sequence: CASSLALAGSSSTDTQYF. DNA of the CDR3: TGTGCCAGCAGCTTAGCCCTAGCGGGGAGTTCTAGCACAGATACGCAGTATTTT.

Worth noting for this clone: Within the sample, other DNA sequences also encode this same CDR3. The gene calls are TRBV5-1 and TRBJ2-5; 7 bases map to TRBD2. V lost 0 bases and J lost 0; bases outside the gene matches: 8. The CDR3 runs 17 residues. Germline V gene data show CDR1 as SGHRS and CDR2 as YFSETQ. The CDR3 DNA sequence: TGCGCCAGCAGCTTGGGGCTAGCGGTCTCGTACCAAGAGACCCAGTACTTC. This translates into CASSLGLAVSYQETQYF.

This clone has just one count. The rearrangement joins TRBV7-9 to TRBJ2-2; D is perhaps TRBD2 (5 bases). From germline, CDR1 is SEHNR and CDR2 FQNEAQ (reference sequence). CDR3 length: 12 residues. V was shortened by 3 bases and J by 9 bases, with 8 bases between the two germline ends. The CDR3 spells CASSLDWRELFF. The DNA for the CDR3 is TGTGCCAGCAGCTTGGACTGGCGGGAGCTGTTTTTT.

DNA for the CDR3: TGTGCCATCAGGACCGGGACAGGGTTCGGGGGAAACACCATATATTTT. Translating it yields CAIRTGTGFGGNTIYF. The rearrangement links TRBV10-3 to TRBJ1-3; 9 nucleotides line up with TRBD1. Germline-derived CDR1 and CDR2 are ENHRY and SYGVKD. The CDR3 is made up of 16 amino acids. Trimming took 6 bases from V and 4 from J; bases not matched to a gene: 10.

The CDR3 DNA follows: TGTGCCAGCAGCTTCGGACTAGCCCCCAACAATGAGCAGTTCTTC. It yields the protein CASSFGLAPNNEQFF. The chain couples TRBV7-9 to TRBJ2-1, with 8 bases lining up with TRBD2. The CDR3 consists of 15 residues. Germline V gene sequence: CDR1 SEHNR, CDR2 FQNEAQ (reference sequence). Losses at the gene ends were 3 bases for V and 5 bases for J; bases not matched to a gene: 6.

A single count supports this clone. This rearrangement joins TRBV14 to TRBJ2-3, with 9 bases matching TRBD2. The trim removed 2 bases at V and 4 bases at J, leaving 10 bases unmatched. In germline, CDR1 is SGHDN, CDR2 FVKESK. The CDR3 covers 17 residues. The CDR3 loop reads CASSQRLLAGNPDTQYF. The CDR3 DNA follows: TGTGCCAGCAGCCAAAGGTTGCTAGCGGGAAATCCAGATACGCAGTATTTT.

V is TRBV10-3 and J is TRBJ2-5; 9 bases fit TRBD1. Germline trimming cut 3 bases from V and 5 bases from J; bases unmatched to any gene: 7. This CDR3 has 15 residues. Germline V gene data show CDR1 as ENHRY and CDR2 as SYGVKD. The CDR3 bases are TGTGCCATCAGTGAAGGGACAGGGAAGGGGGAGACCCAGTACTTC. Protein product: CAISEGTGKGETQYF.